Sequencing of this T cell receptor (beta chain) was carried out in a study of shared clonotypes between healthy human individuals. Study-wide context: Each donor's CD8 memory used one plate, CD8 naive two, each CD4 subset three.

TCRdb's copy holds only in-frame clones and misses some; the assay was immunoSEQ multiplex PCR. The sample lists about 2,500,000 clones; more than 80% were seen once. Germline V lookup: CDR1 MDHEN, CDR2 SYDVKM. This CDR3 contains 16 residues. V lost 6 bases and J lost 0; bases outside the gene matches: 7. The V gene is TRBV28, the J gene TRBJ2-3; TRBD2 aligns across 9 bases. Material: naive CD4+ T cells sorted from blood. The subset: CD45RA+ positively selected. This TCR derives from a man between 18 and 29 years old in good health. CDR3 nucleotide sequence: TGTGCCAGCAGGGGAGCGGGGGGTATTAGCACAGATACGCAGTATTTT. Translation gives CASRGAGGISTDTQYF.